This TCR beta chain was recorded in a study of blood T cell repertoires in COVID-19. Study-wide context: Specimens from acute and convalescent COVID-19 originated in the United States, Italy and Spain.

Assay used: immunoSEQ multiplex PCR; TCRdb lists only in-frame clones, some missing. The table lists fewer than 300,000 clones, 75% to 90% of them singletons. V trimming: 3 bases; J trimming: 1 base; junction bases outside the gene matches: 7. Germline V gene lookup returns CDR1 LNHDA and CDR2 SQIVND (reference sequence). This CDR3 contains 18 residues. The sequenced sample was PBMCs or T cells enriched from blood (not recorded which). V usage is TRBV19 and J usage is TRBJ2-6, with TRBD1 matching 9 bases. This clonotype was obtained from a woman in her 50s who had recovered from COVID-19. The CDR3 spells CASSMGYRGPSGANVLTF. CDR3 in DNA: TGTGCCAGTAGTATGGGCTACAGGGGGCCATCTGGGGCCAACGTCCTGACTTTC.